The rows below give T cell receptor beta chains drawn from one sample of a study of neurological immune-mediated disorders. MiXCR, run by TCRdb on the 5' RACE reads, gives a single entry per CDR3 protein. There are over 35,000 distinct CDR3 sequences in the sample; around 4.5% occur only once, and about 6% lies in the top ten. The sequencing sample was made of PBMCs. The receptors stem from a woman aged 55-69 years with multiple sclerosis. CDR3s include the opening cysteine and the closing phenylalanine or tryptophan. D genes are given only for firm matches. For some rows the clone size is stated as once, few or many, or as a class when expanded; others skip it.

J gene | CDR3 length | clone size | V gene | D gene | CDR3 protein | CDR3 DNA
TRBJ2-4 | 13 | many | TRBV20-1 | - | CSARPVVEDIQYF | TGCAGTGCTAGGCCTGTTGTGGAGGACATTCAGTACTTC
TRBJ1-1 | 15 | many | TRBV12-3/TRBV12-4 | - | CASSLATKINTEAFF | TGTGCCAGCAGTTTGGCGACAAAGATTAACACTGAAGCTTTCTTT
TRBJ1-3 | 14 | many | TRBV6-5 | - | CASWRGGPGNTIYF | TGTGCCAGCTGGCGGGGGGGCCCTGGAAACACCATATATTTT
TRBJ1-3 | 15 | medium-sized | TRBV20-1 | - | CSAPLRTLSGNTIYF | TGCAGTGCCCCCCTTCGCACTCTTTCTGGAAACACCATATATTTT
TRBJ2-5 | 15 | many | TRBV3-1 | TRBD1 | CASSSTTGAGETQYF | TGTGCCAGCAGTTCGACCACAGGGGCCGGGGAGACCCAGTACTTC
TRBJ1-2 | 16 | - | TRBV7-2 | - | CASSLTSVDPNYGYTF | TGTGCCAGCAGCTTAACCTCGGTGGATCCTAACTATGGCTACACCTTC
TRBJ2-3 | 15 | many | TRBV5-1 | - | CASSLTGLSTDTQYF | TGCGCCAGCAGCTTGACAGGTCTGAGCACAGATACGCAGTATTTT
TRBJ2-3 | 13 | - | TRBV24-1 | TRBD2 | CATRRGITDTQYF | TGTGCCACCCGGCGGGGGATCACAGATACGCAGTATTTT
TRBJ2-1 | 14 | few | TRBV20-1 | - | CSARLTKSYNEQFF | TGCAGTGCTAGACTGACCAAATCCTACAATGAGCAGTTCTTC
TRBJ2-3 | 16 | many | TRBV6-2/TRBV6-3 | TRBD2 | CASSTRLAGGTDTQYF | TGTGCCAGCAGTACACGTCTAGCGGGGGGCACAGATACGCAGTATTTT
TRBJ2-5 | 13 | - | TRBV5-4 | - | CASSLGQQETQYF | TGTGCCAGCAGCTTGGGACAGCAAGAGACCCAGTACTTC
TRBJ1-1 | 11 | few | TRBV20-1 | - | CSARRQTEAFF | TGCAGTGCTAGAAGGCAAACTGAAGCTTTCTTT
TRBJ1-2 | 16 | few | TRBV2 | TRBD1 | CASSTTTGGAGYGYTF | TGTGCCAGCAGTACCACCACAGGGGGCGCGGGCTATGGCTACACCTTC
TRBJ2-1 | 15 | - | TRBV18 | TRBD2 | CASSRGLAGIARKFF | TGTGCCAGCTCACGAGGACTAGCGGGGATCGCCCGAAAGTTCTTC
TRBJ2-7 | 13 | many | TRBV20-1 | - | CSAIYSPYHEQYF | TGCAGTGCTATATACAGCCCCTACCACGAGCAGTACTTC
TRBJ2-2 | 16 | many | TRBV27 | TRBD1 | CASSAITGARSGELFF | TGTGCCAGCAGTGCCATCACAGGGGCCAGGTCCGGGGAGCTGTTTTTT
TRBJ2-3 | 15 | many | TRBV9 | - | CASSAWASSTDTQYF | TGTGCCAGCAGCGCCTGGGCCTCTAGCACAGATACGCAGTATTTT
TRBJ2-3 | 15 | many | TRBV2 | TRBD1 | CASSGRRGSTDTQYF | TGTGCCAGCAGCGGGCGCAGGGGGAGCACAGATACGCAGTATTTT
TRBJ2-5 | 15 | - | TRBV1 | - | CTSTQLAGPQETQYF | TGCACCAGCACCCAACTAGCGGGCCCTCAAGAGACCCAGTACTTC
TRBJ1-2 | 12 | medium-sized | TRBV20-1 | TRBD1 | CSARQGGGGYTF | TGCAGTGCTCGACAGGGGGGAGGTGGCTACACCTTC
TRBJ1-1 | 12 | many | TRBV6-2/TRBV6-3 | TRBD1 | CASRYSTGDAFF | TGTGCCAGCAGATACTCAACAGGGGATGCTTTCTTT
TRBJ2-5 | 14 | many | TRBV7-9 | - | CARHGAVHQETQYF | TGTGCCAGACATGGGGCCGTCCATCAAGAGACCCAGTACTTC
TRBJ1-2 | 16 | many | TRBV9 | TRBD1 | CASSPGTGHYDYGYTF | TGTGCCAGCAGCCCCGGGACAGGGCATTATGACTATGGCTACACCTTC